These 10 T cell receptor beta chains were sequenced from one sample in a study of blood T cells in healthy people across ages. Then a second PCR, running about 6 to 12 cycles, was carried out with a sample-barcoded 5' primer and a J-beta primer mix. TCRdb independently ran MiXCR on the 5' RACE reads; one entry per CDR3 protein. Of 450,000 to 650,000 distinct CDR3 sequences listed, less than 25% are singletons. This same sample was also part of a study on T cells of mothers and their children.

The material sequenced was blood. The source of these receptors is a boy aged 5-17 years in good health.

The J gene is TRBJ1-1, the V gene TRBV7-9; possibly TRBD1 for D (5 bases). The CDR3 is 14 amino acids. V shed 8 bases and J shed 1 base, with 14 bases lying between them. Per the germline V gene, CDR1 is SEHNR and CDR2 is FQNEAQ (reference sequence). CDR3 amino acids: CASVFDGQNTEAFF. CDR3 bases: TGTGCCAGCGTATTTGACGGACAGAACACTGAAGCTTTCTTT.

The V and J genes are TRBV12-3 or TRBV12-4 and TRBJ2-1, with a possible D match to TRBD1 (6 bases). The assigned J gene may be wrong: the sequence end matches TRBJ2-7 better. The CDR3 runs to 14 residues. In DNA, the CDR3 is TGTGCCAGCAGTAAAGGGGATGACAGGAGTGAGCAGTACTTC. It encodes CASSKGDDRSEQYF.

This clonotype occurred once. The V and J genes are TRBV12-3 or TRBV12-4 and TRBJ1-1; D gene ambiguous. V shed 1 base and J shed 7 bases, with 4 bases lying between them. CDR3 size: 11 residues. The CDR3, as DNA: TGTGCCAGCAGTTTAGGGTTTGAAGCTTTCTTT. It translates to CASSLGFEAFF.

J is TRBJ2-7 and V is TRBV7-9; 9 nucleotides align to TRBD1. Germline trimming cut 4 bases from V and 2 bases from J; bases unmatched to any gene: 12. This CDR3 contains 17 residues. CDR1 is SEHNR, CDR2 FQNEAQ, per germline (reference sequence). CDR3: CASSSDRGGRFTYEQYF. The CDR3 DNA sequence: TGTGCCAGCAGCTCAGACAGGGGGGGCAGGTTTACCTACGAGCAGTACTTC.

This clonotype occurred a few times. V is TRBV5-5 and J is TRBJ2-1; 12 bases are shared with TRBD2. The V and J ends lost 1 base and 6 bases, in that order; junction bases with no gene match: 2. Germline values: CDR1 SGHKS, CDR2 YYEKEE (reference sequence). This CDR3 contains 15 residues. CDR3 sequence reads: CASSLLLAGGNEQFF. The CDR3 DNA is TGTGCCAGCAGCTTGTTACTAGCGGGGGGCAATGAGCAGTTCTTC. Complete variable domain (other parts from reference TRBV5-5 and TRBJ2-1): DAGVTQSPTHLIKTRGQQVTLRCSPISGHKSVSWYQQVLGQGPQFIFQYYEKEERGRGNFPDRFSARQFPNYSSELNVNALLLGDSALYLCASSLLLAGGNEQFFGPGTRLTVL.

This clonotype has a handful of counts. The gene calls are TRBV4-1 and TRBJ2-1; weak D call: TRBD2 (6 bases). Germline V gene lookup returns CDR1 MGHRA and CDR2 YSYEKL. V was pared by 1 base and J by 12 bases, with 16 bases between. The CDR3 is made up of 14 amino acids. Here the CDR3 reads CASSQVGGLRGQFF. In nucleotides, the CDR3 is TGCGCCAGCAGCCAAGTAGGAGGGCTTAGGGGGCAGTTCTTC.

In its sample, this clonotype was seen a few times. CDR3 coding DNA: TGCGCCAGCAGTCAAACAGGGAGGGCCTACGAGCAGTACTTC. Translated: CASSQTGRAYEQYF. The chain joins TRBV5-1 to TRBJ2-5; D possibly corresponds to TRBD2 (7 bases). TRBJ2-7 matches the DNA end more closely, so the J call is doubtful. From germline, CDR1 is SGHRS and CDR2 YFSETQ. The CDR3 totals 14 residues.

This clonotype has a count of ten or more. This chain uses TRBV9 with TRBJ2-5; tentatively, D is TRBD1 or TRBD2 (6 bases each). Germline V gene sequence: CDR1 SGDLS, CDR2 YYNGEE. The CDR3 spans 15 residues. Trimming took 0 bases from V and 3 from J, leaving 12 bases between them. CDR3 DNA: TGTGCCAGCAGCGTAGGCCCGGGGGCGGAAGAGACCCAGTACTTC. As protein: CASSVGPGAEETQYF. Drawing the rest from reference TRBV9 and TRBJ2-5, the complete variable domain is DSGVTQTPKHLITATGQRVTLRCSPRSGDLSVYWYQQSLDQGLQFLIQYYNGEERAKGNILERFSAQQFPDLHSELNLSSLELGDSALYFCASSVGPGAEETQYFGPGTRLLVL.

The gene calls are TRBV27 and TRBJ2-1; weak D call: TRBD2 (7 bases). The CDR3 extends over 18 amino acids. V was pared by 6 bases and J by 0 bases, with 21 bases between. Germline V lookup: CDR1 MNHEY, CDR2 SMNVEV (reference sequence). CDR3 sequence reads: CASRRTAGRPASYNEQFF. CDR3 in DNA: TGTGCCAGCAGGCGGACAGCGGGGCGTCCTGCCTCCTACAATGAGCAGTTCTTC.

The count of this clonotype is one. The J gene is TRBJ2-5, the V gene TRBV20-1; 7 nucleotides line up with TRBD2. The J call is doubtful: the DNA matches TRBJ2-1 better. Germline V lookup: CDR1 DFQATT, CDR2 SNEGSKA (reference sequence). The CDR3 has 15 amino acids. In nucleotides, the CDR3 is TGCAGTATAAGACCGAGCGGGGAAACCTACAATGAGCAGTTCTTC. Translation gives CSIRPSGETYNEQFF.